The entry below describes one TCR beta chain. Antigen specificity is unknown. J was trimmed by 1 base and V by 0 bases; bases with no gene match: 4. This CDR3 is built from 17 residues. The germline V gene encodes CDR1 LGHNA and CDR2 YNFKEQ. With 60 Vbeta and 13 Jbeta primers, the PCR was carried out. Assay used: immunoSEQ multiplex PCR; TCRdb lists only in-frame clones, some missing. The data contain some 190,000 clones, 82% of them singletons. The data were taken from a study of cytomegalovirus exposure and HLA in healthy donors. Study conclusions and caveats: Segments of the TCR beta V type were, in most cases, productive about 87% or about 30% of the time in an earlier analysis.

The sample taken for sequencing was PBMCs. The rearrangement uses TRBV4-2 and TRBJ2-2, with TRBD1 matching over 8 bases. This clonotype was sampled from a man aged 35 to 55 in good health and CMV-seronegative. The CDR3 sequence: CASSQDGQGGNTGELFF. CDR3 coding DNA: TGTGCCAGCAGCCAAGATGGACAGGGAGGGAACACCGGGGAGCTGTTTTTT.